What follows is one T cell receptor (beta chain) and its context. The antigen remains unidentified. TCRdb re-analysed the reads in MiXCR, keeping a single row per CDR3 protein. The profile covers 250,000 or so distinct CDR3 sequences, with 9% to 15% appearing a single time and around 1.6% taken by the ten largest. The sample belongs to a study of T cell repertoires in cytomegalovirus infection. Findings and caveats of the study: Frequencies of public TCR beta families were cumulated, and this identified carriers of CMV plus the relevant HLA.

Looked up from germline, CDR1 is LNHDA and CDR2 is SQIVND (reference sequence). The V gene end was trimmed by 4 bases and the J gene end by 6 bases; junction bases not matched to a gene: 4. CDR3 length: 15 amino acids. The chain joins TRBV19 to TRBJ2-2; 11 nucleotides align to TRBD1. The receptor comes from a human donor in good health (CMV status not recorded). Some clones in this sample may be carry-over from other donors' samples. Specimen: PBMCs. In DNA, the CDR3 is TGTGCCAGTAGTACCCGGGACAGGGGGGCCGGGGAGCTGTTTTTT. This encodes CASSTRDRGAGELFF.